The rows below give T cell receptor beta chains drawn from one sample of a study of shared clonotypes between healthy human individuals. The repertoire was sequenced with immunoSEQ multiplex PCR; TCRdb's copy has only in-frame clones and lacks some. The sample has around 2.1 million clones, approximately 95% seen once. The source material was naive CD4+ T cells sorted from blood. These receptor sequences come from a young man in good health. The CDR3 runs from the conserved cysteine through the conserved F or W. The D gene is left open where the match is weak. Clone sizes are given selectively: once, few, many, or a class where the clone is expanded.

NA TRBJ1-6 NA TRBV10-3 TGTGCCATCAGTGAGTCGCGGGTGGGGGATAAAAATTCACCCCTCCACTTT CAISESRVGDKNSPLHF
TRBD2 TRBJ2-1 NA TRBV5-1 TGCGCCAGCAGCTTGGAGGCTAGCGGGAGTGGTGAGCAGTTCTTC CASSLEASGSGEQFF
NA TRBJ1-1 NA TRBV7-2 TGTGCCAGCAGCCCACGGGGGCAGGGAATCACTGAAGCTTTCTTT CASSPRGQGITEAFF
TRBD1 TRBJ1-1 NA TRBV2 TGTGCCAGCAGTCCCGACAGGGACACTGAAGCTTTCTTT CASSPDRDTEAFF
NA TRBJ2-6 NA TRBV9 TGTGCCAGCAGCGTCACAGACTCTGGGGCCAACGTCCTGACTTTC CASSVTDSGANVLTF
NA TRBJ1-2 NA TRBV28 TGTGCCAGCACCTTACTTGACGCCGGGGGTGGGAACTATGGCTACACCTTC CASTLLDAGGGNYGYTF
TRBD2 TRBJ2-5 NA TRBV10-3 TGTGCCATCAGTGGGACTAGCGGGGGGGCAGAGACCCAGTACTTC CAISGTSGGAETQYF
NA TRBJ1-2 NA TRBV2 TGTGCCAGCAGTGTATACAGGGAGAACTATGGCTACACCTTC CASSVYRENYGYTF
NA TRBJ2-2 NA TRBV20-1 TGCAGTGCGCTGAGCGGGGAGCTGTTTTTT CSALSGELFF
NA TRBJ2-7 NA TRBV4-1 TGCGCCAGCAGCACCGACAACTCCCCTCCTTACGAGCAGTACTTC CASSTDNSPPYEQYF
TRBD1 TRBJ2-6 NA TRBV5-1 TGCGCCAGCAGCTGGGACAGTAGCACTGGGGCCAACGTCCTGACTTTC CASSWDSSTGANVLTF
TRBD2 TRBJ2-1 NA TRBV7-2 TGTGCCAGCAGCATCAAACTAGCGGGAGGCGGGAACAATGAGCAGTTCTTC CASSIKLAGGGNNEQFF
TRBD1 TRBJ1-6 once TRBV5-1 TGCGCCAGCAGCCCGGGACAGGCTAATTCACCCCTCCACTTT CASSPGQANSPLHF
TRBD1 TRBJ2-3 once TRBV6-5 TGTGCCAGCAGCCGAGGGACAGGGGCAACAGATACGCAGTATTTT CASSRGTGATDTQYF
TRBD1 TRBJ1-5 once TRBV28 TGTGCCAGCAGTTCCCCGACAGGGGGCGCACAGCCCCAGCATTTT CASSSPTGGAQPQHF
NA TRBJ1-1 NA TRBV2 TGTGCCAGCAGCCCCAACGGAGGGAACACTGAAGCTTTCTTT CASSPNGGNTEAFF
NA TRBJ2-2 NA TRBV30 TGTGCCTGGAGGTTGATAGGGACCGGGGAGCTGTTTTTT CAWRLIGTGELFF
NA TRBJ2-5 NA TRBV25-1 TGTGCCAGCAGTGAGTGGAGTGGAGGGACCCAGTACTTC CASSEWSGGTQYF
TRBD1 TRBJ1-2 NA TRBV5-4 TGTGCCAGCAGACGACAGGGGGGCGCATATGGCTACACCTTC CASRRQGGAYGYTF
NA TRBJ1-1 NA TRBV28 TGTGCCAGCAGGCCATTGACAGGTCGTACTGAAGCTTTCTTT CASRPLTGRTEAFF
NA TRBJ2-1 few TRBV12-5 TGTGCTAGTGCTACTTCTAGTCACCCCTACAATGAGCAGTTCTTC CASATSSHPYNEQFF
TRBD2 TRBJ2-4 NA TRBV5-8 TGTGCCAGCAGCTTGGTAGCGGGGACTAACATTCAGTACTTC CASSLVAGTNIQYF
TRBD1 TRBJ1-1 NA TRBV6-6 TGTGCCAGCAGTGGGGGACAGGGGAAAGCTTTCTTT CASSGGQGKAFF
NA TRBJ2-3 NA TRBV10-3 TGTGCCATCAGTGAGGGGGGCCCTACAGTCACAGATACGCAGTATTTT CAISEGGPTVTDTQYF
NA TRBJ1-5 few TRBV5-1 TGCGCCAGCAGCTACCTGCCCGGGGAGCCCCAGCATTTT CASSYLPGEPQHF
NA TRBJ2-7 NA TRBV28 TGTGCCAGCAGTTCGGTTTACGAGCAGTACTTC CASSSVYEQYF
TRBD1 TRBJ2-2 NA TRBV27 TGTGCCAGCAGTCTTAGGGACAGGGGATCCGGGGAGCTGTTTTTT CASSLRDRGSGELFF
NA TRBJ1-2 NA TRBV5-4 TGTGCCAGCAGCTTGAGCGGTGCTAACTATGGCTACACCTTC CASSLSGANYGYTF
NA TRBJ1-5 NA TRBV28 TGTGCCAGCAGTCCCGAGGCAGGGACTCAGCCCCAGCATTTT CASSPEAGTQPQHF
NA TRBJ2-5 once TRBV10-2 TGCGCCAGCATGGATCGCGGAGAGACCCAGTACTTC CASMDRGETQYF
NA TRBJ2-7 once TRBV7-2 TGTGCCAGCAGCTATGAGGATTCCTACGAGCAGTACTTC CASSYEDSYEQYF
TRBD2 TRBJ2-1 NA TRBV7-2 TGTGCCAGCAGTTATCTAATCGGCGGGGGGGCACGGTTCTTC CASSYLIGGGARFF
NA TRBJ2-7 NA TRBV15 TGTGCCACCAGCAGGGCCGTTGGGGCAGTACAGTACTTC CATSRAVGAVQYF
NA TRBJ1-6 NA TRBV10-3 TGTGCCATCAGTGAGTCGATGATGGGCGAAAGCTCACCCCTCCACTTT CAISESMMGESSPLHF
NA TRBJ1-2 NA TRBV30 TGTGCCTGGAGTCCTCGAAACGAGATTCTCACCTTC CAWSPRNEILTF
NA TRBJ2-5 NA TRBV9 TGTGCCAGCAGCGTAGAGATGGGGACCCAGTACTTC CASSVEMGTQYF
NA TRBJ2-4 NA TRBV5-1 TGCGCCAGCAGCTTGGTTGGAGGGCCAAAAAACATTCAGTACTTC CASSLVGGPKNIQYF
NA TRBJ2-5 NA TRBV10-2 TGCGCCAGCAGTGAGTACGGGACCCAGTACTTC CASSEYGTQYF
NA TRBJ1-2 NA TRBV6-5 TGTGCCAGCATAGGACCCCCCTATGGCTACACCTTC CASIGPPYGYTF
NA TRBJ2-7 NA TRBV30 TGTGCCTGGAGCCGATCCCCCACAGGCTCCTACGAGCAGTACTTC CAWSRSPTGSYEQYF
TRBD1 TRBJ1-1 NA TRBV6-6 TGTGCCAGCAGTCATTACAGGGCAGGGGGTACTGAAGCTTTCTTT CASSHYRAGGTEAFF
NA TRBJ1-3 once TRBV7-2 TGTGCCAGCAGCGTAACAGGGAACCCCGGAAACACCATATATTTT CASSVTGNPGNTIYF
TRBD2 TRBJ2-3 NA TRBV4-1 TGCGCCAGCAGCCAAGAAAGGACGGGAGGAGCTGTAGATACGCAGTATTTT CASSQERTGGAVDTQYF
NA TRBJ2-3 NA TRBV7-2 TGTGCCAGCAGCCGCGCGGGCCCGCGGAGCACAGATACGCAGTATTTT CASSRAGPRSTDTQYF
NA TRBJ2-1 NA TRBV4-2 TGTGCCAGCAGCCAAGCAAATAGGCAGAACAATGAGCAGTTCTTC CASSQANRQNNEQFF
NA TRBJ1-6 NA TRBV6-6 TGTGCCAGCAGTTACTCGGACAGCAACTATAATTCACCCCTCCACTTT CASSYSDSNYNSPLHF
NA TRBJ2-3 NA TRBV2 TGTGCCAGCATGACAGATACGCAGTATTTT CASMTDTQYF
TRBD1 TRBJ1-4 NA TRBV5-1 TGCGCCAGCAGCAGAGCGGGGACAGCCGGAGGGGAAAAACTGTTTTTT CASSRAGTAGGEKLFF
NA TRBJ2-7 NA TRBV7-2 TGTGCCAGCAGCTTATTCAGGGGTGACTCCTACGAGCAGTACTTC CASSLFRGDSYEQYF
TRBD1 TRBJ1-1 NA TRBV30 TGTGCCTGGAGTGGTGGATGGACAGGGGGGACGGGAGCTTTCTTT CAWSGGWTGGTGAFF
NA TRBJ2-2 NA TRBV2 TGTGCCAGCAGTTATTGGACTAACACCGGGGAGCTGTTTTTT CASSYWTNTGELFF